A single sample gave rise to the 30 T cell receptor beta chains below, sequenced in a study of T cell responses to AZD1222 COVID-19 vaccine. The method was immunoSEQ multiplex PCR; TCRdb's version includes in-frame clones alone and lacks a portion of them. The table has about 120,000 clones, 89% seen once; the top ten hold approximately 1.5%. The starting material was peripheral blood, obtained on day 0 of AZD1222 vaccination. These receptors all come from an adult in good health.

The rearrangement uses TRBV3-1 (or the pseudogene TRBV3-2) and TRBJ2-1, with no clear D. V lost 7 bases to trimming and J lost 0 bases, with 10 bases between them. The CDR3 consists of 14 residues. Germline V gene sequence: CDR1 LGHDT, CDR2 YNNKEL (reference sequence). CDR3 DNA: TGTGCCAGCACACCCCGTGACTCCTACAATGAGCAGTTCTTC. It specifies CASTPRDSYNEQFF.

The chain has TRBV7-6 and TRBJ2-2, with D unresolved. V lost 5 bases, J lost 0 bases, and 22 bases lay in between. This CDR3 has 19 residues. Germline V lookup: CDR1 SGHVS, CDR2 FNYEAQ. The CDR3 loop reads CASSRYPPAETANTGELFF. CDR3 bases: TGTGCCAGCAGCAGATACCCGCCAGCCGAGACGGCGAACACCGGGGAGCTGTTTTTT.

The CDR3 DNA reads TGCGCCAGCAGCCAAGTTGACAGACCCTATGGCTACACCTTC. It translates to CASSQVDRPYGYTF. V usage is TRBV4-1 and J usage is TRBJ1-2; possible D gene TRBD1, 5 bases. Germline CDR1 is MGHRA and CDR2 is YSYEKL. V shed 1 base and J shed 4 bases, with 10 bases lying between them. CDR3 length: 14 amino acids.

J is TRBJ1-1 and V is TRBV10-3; possibly TRBD1 for D (6 bases). There are 14 residues in the CDR3. V was clipped by 10 bases and J by 1 base, with 16 bases between them. From germline, CDR1 is ENHRY and CDR2 SYGVKD. The CDR3 DNA is TGTGCCACCGCCCGGGGGCAGGGGAACACTGAAGCTTTCTTT. This gives the protein CATARGQGNTEAFF.

The chain has TRBV6-5 and TRBJ1-2; possibly TRBD1 for D (5 bases). The CDR3 has 16 residues. V was shortened by 0 bases and J by 3 bases, with 14 bases between the two germline ends. Germline CDR1 MNHEY, CDR2 SVGAGI. The CDR3 reads CASSYSFGGTHYGYTF. CDR3 DNA: TGTGCCAGCAGTTACTCATTTGGGGGGACTCACTATGGCTACACCTTC.

The rearrangement uses TRBV14 and TRBJ1-4; 10 bases fit TRBD1. The CDR3 runs to 16 residues. Germline V lookup: CDR1 SGHDN, CDR2 FVKESK. The ends lost 3 bases at V and 8 bases at J; junction bases unmatched: 9. As DNA, the CDR3 is TGTGCCAGCAGCCATCGTGACAGGGGGCAAAGGGAAAAACTGTTTTTT. Amino acids: CASSHRDRGQREKLFF.

The chain combines TRBV10-2 with TRBJ1-4, with 8 bases identical to TRBD1. The CDR3 loop spans 17 amino acids. Per germline, CDR1 WSHSY and CDR2 SAAADI. V was clipped by 6 bases and J by 0 bases; unmatched bases: 9. CDR3 protein: CASSPTGVGATNEKLFF. In DNA, the CDR3 is TGCGCCAGCAGCCCGACAGGGGTTGGTGCAACTAATGAAAAACTGTTTTTT.

This chain uses TRBV9 with TRBJ1-6; the D gene is possibly TRBD1 (6 bases). V was clipped by 1 base and J by 10 bases, with 18 bases between them. Germline V gene lookup returns CDR1 SGDLS and CDR2 YYNGEE. This CDR3 comprises 16 residues. The CDR3 nucleotides read TGTGCCAGCAGCGTACGCGGGGAAGGGGGGGAATCACCCCTCCACTTT. This sequence encodes CASSVRGEGGESPLHF.

The chain is built from TRBV29-1 and TRBJ1-4, with TRBD1 matching over 7 bases. Germline V gives CDR1 SQVTM, CDR2 ANQGSEA. The CDR3 spans 13 residues. With 7 bases clipped from V and 7 bases from J, the junction kept 9 bases outside the gene matches. CDR3 sequence: CSARQTGLEKLFF. The DNA of the CDR3 is TGCAGCGCCCGGCAGACAGGGCTTGAAAAACTGTTTTTT.

The chain recombines TRBV7-3 with TRBJ1-6; D is undetermined. This CDR3 comprises 14 residues. The V end was cut by 1 base, the J end by 5 bases, with 6 bases between. Germline CDR1 and CDR2: SGHTA and FQGTGA. The CDR3 loop is CASSLSQDNSPLHF. Here the CDR3 DNA reads TGTGCCAGCAGCTTAAGTCAAGATAATTCACCCCTCCACTTT.

The chain joins TRBV6-5 to TRBJ1-3; D call uncertain. The V gene's germline CDR1 is MNHEY and CDR2 SVGAGI. This CDR3 has 14 residues. V lost 2 bases and J lost 0, with 5 bases in between. Here the CDR3 DNA reads TGTGCCAGCAGTTACGGGGTCTCTGGAAACACCATATATTTT. Translation gives CASSYGVSGNTIYF.

This chain links TRBV3-1 (or the pseudogene TRBV3-2) with TRBJ2-7; 7 bases agree with TRBD1. CDR3 size: 11 residues. CDR1 and CDR2 (germline): LGHDT, YNNKEL (reference sequence). CDR3: CTQGPSEEQYF. The CDR3 DNA reads as TGTACACAGGGGCCTTCGGAAGAGCAGTACTTC.

The genes are TRBV6-5 and TRBJ2-7; D ambiguous. The ends were cut back, 5 bases at V and 2 bases at J, with 10 bases in the middle. CDR3 length: 13 amino acids. CDR1 is MNHEY and CDR2 is SVGAGI in the germline V gene. The chain's CDR3 is CASSKQRPYEQYF. The CDR3 bases are TGTGCCAGCAGTAAACAACGTCCCTACGAGCAGTACTTC.

This rearrangement joins TRBV19 to TRBJ2-7, with D possibly being TRBD1 (6 bases). The CDR3 totals 14 residues. Looked up from germline, CDR1 is LNHDA and CDR2 is SQIVND (reference sequence). The V end lost 5 bases, the J end lost 3 bases, and 14 bases lay between the germline ends. The CDR3 nucleotides read TGTGCCAGTAGTTACGGGACACTGGACTACGAGCAGTACTTC. It encodes CASSYGTLDYEQYF.

The chain joins TRBV7-8 to TRBJ2-5; 9 nucleotides line up with TRBD2. V dropped 0 bases and J dropped 7; count of bases not matched to a gene: 3. The CDR3 extends over 14 amino acids. CDR1 SGHVS and CDR2 FQNEAQ come from the germline V gene. The CDR3 sequence: CASSLAGSGGTQYF. The CDR3 DNA reads TGTGCCAGCAGCTTAGCCGGTAGCGGGGGGACCCAGTACTTC.

CDR3 region: CASSLEVGATYEQYF. CDR3 DNA: TGTGCCAGCAGCTTAGAGGTAGGGGCGACCTACGAGCAGTACTTC. The chain couples TRBV7-8 to TRBJ2-7, with D perhaps matching TRBD1 (5 bases). This CDR3 is built from 15 residues. Germline V CDR1 and CDR2: SGHVS, FQNEAQ. V lost 1 base and J lost 2, with 12 bases in between.

This sequence joins TRBV30 and TRBJ1-5; 10 bases line up with TRBD1. Germline trimming cut 4 bases from V and 7 bases from J; bases unmatched to any gene: 4. The CDR3 contains 13 residues. Germline V gene lookup returns CDR1 GTSNPN and CDR2 SVGIG (reference sequence). The CDR3 DNA reads TGTGCCTGGACCGACAGGGGGCAACAGCCCCAGCATTTT. Residues: CAWTDRGQQPQHF.

The V gene is TRBV3-1 (or the pseudogene TRBV3-2), the J gene TRBJ1-5; D is ambiguous. Germline V lookup: CDR1 LGHDT, CDR2 YNNKEL (reference sequence). The length of the CDR3 is 14 residues. V shed 3 bases and J shed 4 bases, with 10 bases lying between them. CDR3 loop: CASSHRGTNQPQHF. As DNA, the CDR3 is TGTGCCAGCAGCCATCGAGGCACTAATCAGCCCCAGCATTTT.

The CDR3 DNA sequence: TGTGCCAGCAGTGCCTCGCCTAACACCGGGGAGCTGTTTTTT. Protein: CASSASPNTGELFF. This chain connects TRBV6-4 to TRBJ2-2, with D unresolved. The CDR3 sequence is 14 residues long. Germline CDR1 MRHNA, CDR2 SNTAGT. Trimming shortened V by 4 bases and J by 2 bases, and 8 bases separated the two germline ends.

V gene TRBV5-4 combines with J gene TRBJ2-7; TRBD2 matches 12 bases. Germline-derived CDR1 and CDR2 are SGHNT and YYREEE (reference sequence). The CDR3 loop spans 15 amino acids. The trim removed 3 bases at V and 2 bases at J, leaving 3 bases unmatched. DNA of the CDR3: TGTGCCAGCAGCTCCGGACTAGCGGGACCCTACGAGCAGTACTTC. This sequence encodes CASSSGLAGPYEQYF.

The chain employs TRBV11-2 and TRBJ1-1; D uncertain. Per the germline V gene, CDR1 is SGHAT and CDR2 is FQNNGV. The CDR3 length is 11 residues. V lost 4 bases and J lost 3, with 3 bases in between. CDR3 sequence: CASSSDTEAFF. The CDR3 nucleotides read TGTGCCAGCAGCTCGGACACTGAAGCTTTCTTT.

The genes are TRBV6-5 and TRBJ2-2; 10 bases fit TRBD2. Germline V CDR1 and CDR2: MNHEY, SVGAGI. V gave up 6 bases and J gave up 0 bases; unmatched junction bases: 1. The CDR3 is made up of 15 amino acids. CDR3 loop: CASSGLAANTGELFF. The DNA for the CDR3 is TGTGCCAGCAGCGGACTAGCGGCGAACACCGGGGAGCTGTTTTTT.

This chain joins TRBV19 and TRBJ2-7; D call uncertain. CDR1 and CDR2 (germline): LNHDA, SQIVND (reference sequence). Between the trimmed V and J ends, which lost 1 base and 0 bases, there was a span of 10 bases. The CDR3 runs 15 residues. CDR3: CASSIVPTSSYEQYF. Here the CDR3 DNA reads TGTGCCAGTAGTATAGTCCCAACCAGCTCCTACGAGCAGTACTTC.

The chain recombines TRBV5-4 with TRBJ2-2; D is possibly TRBD1 or TRBD2 (5 bases each). Trimming shortened V by 0 bases and J by 5 bases, and 11 bases separated the two germline ends. Germline loops: CDR1 SGHNT, CDR2 YYREEE (reference sequence). The CDR3 runs to 15 residues. The DNA of the CDR3 is TGTGCCAGCAGCTTGGGGGGGAGACGGACCGGGGAGCTGTTTTTT. Amino acids: CASSLGGRRTGELFF.

V is TRBV7-3 and J is TRBJ1-1; TRBD1 might be the D (6 bases). V dropped 5 bases and J dropped 6 bases, with 22 bases sitting between them. The V gene's germline CDR1 is SGHTA and CDR2 FQGTGA. This CDR3 is built from 16 residues. CDR3 DNA sequence: TGTGCCAGCAGCCCCAGGAGGAGGAATGGGGGCGCTGAAGCTTTCTTT. Amino acids: CASSPRRRNGGAEAFF.

The V gene is TRBV5-5, the J gene TRBJ1-1, with a weak D call TRBD1 (5 bases). This CDR3 has 13 amino acids. Trimming took 4 bases from V and 12 from J, leaving 19 bases between them. Germline assignment: CDR1 SGHKS and CDR2 YYEKEE (reference sequence). The CDR3 DNA is TGTGCCAGCAGCCGGGACCTACCGGGAATGTCTTTCTTT. Translated: CASSRDLPGMSFF.

This clone was recorded once. CDR3 bases: TGTGCCAGCAGTTCGGGACTAGCGGATGGCTACGAGCAGTACTTC. Amino acid sequence: CASSSGLADGYEQYF. The rearrangement links TRBV27 to TRBJ2-7, with 11 positions matching TRBD2. The CDR3 is 15 residues long. Germline assignment: CDR1 MNHEY and CDR2 SMNVEV (reference sequence). The ends lost 4 bases at V and 3 bases at J; junction bases unmatched: 5.

CDR3 bases: TGTGCCAGCAGCTTAAGGGGGCAGGGAGGCTACGAGCAGTACTTC. Translated, it gives CASSLRGQGGYEQYF. The chain has TRBV7-6 and TRBJ2-7; possible D gene TRBD1, 7 bases. Germline CDR1 and CDR2: SGHVS and FNYEAQ. Trimming took off 2 bases at V and 3 bases at J, with 14 bases between the two ends. CDR3 length: 15 residues.

This sequence joins TRBV19 and TRBJ2-1; 7 positions agree with TRBD2. The V and J ends lost 3 bases and 7 bases, in that order; junction bases with no gene match: 15. CDR3 length: 17 residues. From germline, CDR1 is LNHDA and CDR2 SQIVND (reference sequence). The CDR3 coding sequence is TGTGCCAGTAGTATGGGGATGTGGGCGGGAGAAAGAAATGAGCAGTTCTTC. It encodes CASSMGMWAGERNEQFF.

The rearrangement uses TRBV18 and TRBJ1-1, with D tentatively TRBD1 (6 bases). The CDR3 sequence is 14 residues long. The V end lost 3 bases, the J end lost 5 bases, and 13 bases lay between the germline ends. The germline gives CDR1 KGHSH, CDR2 LQKENI. The CDR3 loop reads CASSPRGGETEAFF. Written as DNA, the CDR3 is TGTGCCAGCTCACCCAGGGGCGGGGAAACTGAAGCTTTCTTT.